This record looks at one T cell receptor beta chain sequence and its context. The data were produced by immunoSEQ multiplex PCR, yet TCRdb's version contains in-frame clones alone and is incomplete. Among roughly 49,000 clones listed, approximately 80% were seen once. This sample was taken from a study of PD-1 blockade in mismatch repair-deficient tumors. The overall study: Patients had over ten mismatch repair-deficient cancer types and were previously treated and progressing.

The CDR3 consists of 18 residues. Unmatched junction bases numbered 19, after V lost 8 bases and J lost 5 bases. Germline CDR1 SGHTA, CDR2 FQGNSA. The rearrangement links TRBV7-2 to TRBJ2-3; TRBD2 matches 10 bases. The sequencing here drew on PBMCs, taken before pembrolizumab treatment. This receptor was identified in an adult with mismatch repair-deficient cancer. The CDR3 loop is CASQPAGLASGRRDTQYF. CDR3 in DNA: TGTGCCAGCCAACCAGCGGGGCTGGCTAGCGGGAGAAGAGATACGCAGTATTTT. The variable domain in full, with the rest retrieved from reference TRBV7-2 and TRBJ2-3, is GAGVSQSPSNKVTEKGKDVELRCDPISGHTALYWYRQSLGQGLEFLIYFQGNSAPDKSGLPSDRFSAERTGGSVSTLTIQRTQQEDSAVYLCASQPAGLASGRRDTQYFGPGTRLTVL.